The present T cell receptor beta chain was sequenced within a study of blood T cell repertoires in COVID-19. At the level of the study: Samples came from the United States, Italy and Spain, spanning acute and convalescent COVID-19. Sample material is recorded as cDNA or gDNA derived from T cells, B-cell-depleted T cells, or PBMCs.

Authors' analysis steps: From reference gene primer amplification, estimates of nucleated cell counts were derived. Profiling relied on immunoSEQ multiplex PCR, and the TCRdb table lists in-frame clones only, not all of them. V, J and clone size derive from that table, while D and trimming were established from the DNA sequence. The sample holds fewer than 300,000 clones; over 75% are singletons and the top ten take more than 7.5%. J was trimmed by 4 bases and V by 3 bases; bases with no gene match: 15. CDR3 length: 18 amino acids. Germline V CDR1 and CDR2: MNHNS, SASEGT. This clone has only a few counts.

The chain joins TRBV6-1 to TRBJ1-5, with 7 bases aligning to TRBD1. Sequencing was done on a sample of peripheral blood. This clonotype originated in a man aged 18 to 29 with active or convalescent COVID-19. The CDR3 bases are TGTGCCAGCAGTGAGGGCCATAACCGGGACAGAATAAATCAGCCCCAGCATTTT. It translates to CASSEGHNRDRINQPQHF.